The sequence of this TCR beta chain was determined in a study of T-cell memory formation after mild COVID-19. Study observations and caveats: Within pre-infection memory, some responding clones were found, suggesting cross-reactive memory joined.

Per germline, CDR1 DFQATT and CDR2 SNEGSKA (reference sequence). V gave up 1 base and J gave up 0 bases, with 6 bases separating them. The CDR3 totals 13 residues. On this clonotype itself: Its cognate antigen is unknown.

A single record per CDR3 protein comes from TCRdb applying MiXCR to the 5' RACE reads. The sample consists of 550,000 to 700,000 distinct CDR3 sequences, 17% of them appearing once. The V and J genes are TRBV20-1 and TRBJ1-1; no clear D gene. The TCR originated in an adult woman who had mild COVID-19 (a few samples of this study predate the infection). Cell type and time point are not known. Sequencing was carried out using PBMCs or a T cell subset sorted from them (not recorded which). CDR3 in amino acids: CSARVLMNTEAFF. The CDR3 DNA follows: TGCAGTGCTAGAGTTCTGATGAACACTGAAGCTTTCTTT.